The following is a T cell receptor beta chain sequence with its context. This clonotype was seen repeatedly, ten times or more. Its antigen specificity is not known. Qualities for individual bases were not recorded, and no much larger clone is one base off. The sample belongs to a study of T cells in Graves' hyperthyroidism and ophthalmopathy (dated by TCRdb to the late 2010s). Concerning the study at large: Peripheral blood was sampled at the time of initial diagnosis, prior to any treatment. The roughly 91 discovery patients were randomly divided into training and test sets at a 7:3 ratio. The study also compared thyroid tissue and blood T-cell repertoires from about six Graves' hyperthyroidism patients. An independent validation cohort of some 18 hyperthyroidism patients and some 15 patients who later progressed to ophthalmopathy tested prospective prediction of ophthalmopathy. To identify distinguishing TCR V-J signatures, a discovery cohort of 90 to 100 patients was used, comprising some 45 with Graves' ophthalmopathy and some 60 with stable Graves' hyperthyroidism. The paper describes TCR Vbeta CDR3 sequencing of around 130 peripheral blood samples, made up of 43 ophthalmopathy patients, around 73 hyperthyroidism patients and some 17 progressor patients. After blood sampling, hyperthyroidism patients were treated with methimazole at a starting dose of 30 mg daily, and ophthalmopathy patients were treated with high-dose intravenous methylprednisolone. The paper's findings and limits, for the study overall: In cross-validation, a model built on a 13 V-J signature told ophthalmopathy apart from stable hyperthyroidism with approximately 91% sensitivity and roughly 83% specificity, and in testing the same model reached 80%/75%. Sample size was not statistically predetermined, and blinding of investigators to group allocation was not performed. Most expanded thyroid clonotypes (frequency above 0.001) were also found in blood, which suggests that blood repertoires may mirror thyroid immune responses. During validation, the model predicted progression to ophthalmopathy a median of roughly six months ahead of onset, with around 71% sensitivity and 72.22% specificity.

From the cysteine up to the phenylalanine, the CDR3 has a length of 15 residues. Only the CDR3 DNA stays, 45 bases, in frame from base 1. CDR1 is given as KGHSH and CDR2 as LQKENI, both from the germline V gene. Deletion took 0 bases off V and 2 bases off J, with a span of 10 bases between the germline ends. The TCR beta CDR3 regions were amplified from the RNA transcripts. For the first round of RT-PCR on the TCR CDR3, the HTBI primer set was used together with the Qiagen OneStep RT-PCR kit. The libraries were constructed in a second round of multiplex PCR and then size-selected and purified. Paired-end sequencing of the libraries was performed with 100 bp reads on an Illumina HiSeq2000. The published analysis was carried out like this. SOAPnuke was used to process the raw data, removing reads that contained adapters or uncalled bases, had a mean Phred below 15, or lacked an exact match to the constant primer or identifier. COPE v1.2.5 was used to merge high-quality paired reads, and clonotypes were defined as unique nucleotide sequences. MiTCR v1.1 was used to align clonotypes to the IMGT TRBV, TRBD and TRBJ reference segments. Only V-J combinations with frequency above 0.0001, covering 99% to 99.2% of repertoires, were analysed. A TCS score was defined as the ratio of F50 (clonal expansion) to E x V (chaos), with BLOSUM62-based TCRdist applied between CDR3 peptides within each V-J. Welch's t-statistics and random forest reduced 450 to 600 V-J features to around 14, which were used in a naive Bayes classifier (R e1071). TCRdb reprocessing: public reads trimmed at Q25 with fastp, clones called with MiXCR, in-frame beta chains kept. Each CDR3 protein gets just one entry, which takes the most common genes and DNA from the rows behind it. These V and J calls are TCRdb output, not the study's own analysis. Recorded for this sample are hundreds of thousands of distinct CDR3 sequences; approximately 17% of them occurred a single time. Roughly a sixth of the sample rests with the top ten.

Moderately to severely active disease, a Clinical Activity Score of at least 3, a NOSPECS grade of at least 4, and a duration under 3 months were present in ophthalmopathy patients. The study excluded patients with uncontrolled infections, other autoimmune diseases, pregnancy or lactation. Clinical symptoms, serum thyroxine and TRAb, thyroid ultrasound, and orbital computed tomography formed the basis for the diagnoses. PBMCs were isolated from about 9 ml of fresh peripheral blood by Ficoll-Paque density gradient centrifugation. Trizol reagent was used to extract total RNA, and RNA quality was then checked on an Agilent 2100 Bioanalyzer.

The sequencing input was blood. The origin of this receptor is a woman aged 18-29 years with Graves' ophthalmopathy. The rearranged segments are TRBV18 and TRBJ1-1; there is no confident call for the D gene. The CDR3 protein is CASSPPVRVNTEAFF. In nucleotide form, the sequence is TGTGCCAGCTCACCACCGGTAAGGGTAAACACTGAAGCTTTCTTT.